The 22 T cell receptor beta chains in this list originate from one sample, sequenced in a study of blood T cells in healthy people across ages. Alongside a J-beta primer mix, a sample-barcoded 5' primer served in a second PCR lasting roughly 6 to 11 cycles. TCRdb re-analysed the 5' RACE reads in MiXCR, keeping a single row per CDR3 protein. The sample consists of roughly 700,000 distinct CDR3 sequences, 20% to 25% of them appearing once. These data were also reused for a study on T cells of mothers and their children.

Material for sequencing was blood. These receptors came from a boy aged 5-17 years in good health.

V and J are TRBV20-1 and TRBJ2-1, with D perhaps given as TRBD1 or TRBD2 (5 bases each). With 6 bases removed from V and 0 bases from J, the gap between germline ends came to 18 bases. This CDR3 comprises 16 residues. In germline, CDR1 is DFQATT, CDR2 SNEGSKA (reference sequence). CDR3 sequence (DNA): TGCAGTGCCCTAGGGGTCCTCAGCGGCTCCTACAATGAGCAGTTCTTC. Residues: CSALGVLSGSYNEQFF.

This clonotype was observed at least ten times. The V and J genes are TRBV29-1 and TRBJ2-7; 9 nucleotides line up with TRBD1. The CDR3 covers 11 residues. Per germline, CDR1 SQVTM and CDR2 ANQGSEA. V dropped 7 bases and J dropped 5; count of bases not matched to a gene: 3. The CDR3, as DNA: TGCAGCGGGACAGGGGAGGACGAGCAGTACTTC. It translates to CSGTGEDEQYF.

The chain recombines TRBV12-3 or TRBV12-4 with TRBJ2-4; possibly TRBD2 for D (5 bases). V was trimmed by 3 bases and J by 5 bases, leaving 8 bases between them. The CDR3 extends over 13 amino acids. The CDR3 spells CASSLWEQNIQYF. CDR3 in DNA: TGTGCCAGCAGTTTGTGGGAGCAAAACATTCAGTACTTC.

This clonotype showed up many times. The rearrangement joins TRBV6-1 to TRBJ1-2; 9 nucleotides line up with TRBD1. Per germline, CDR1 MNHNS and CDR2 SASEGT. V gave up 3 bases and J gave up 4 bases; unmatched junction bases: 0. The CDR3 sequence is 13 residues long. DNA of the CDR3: TGTGCCAGCAGTGAGACAGGGGGCTATGGCTACACCTTC. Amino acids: CASSETGGYGYTF.

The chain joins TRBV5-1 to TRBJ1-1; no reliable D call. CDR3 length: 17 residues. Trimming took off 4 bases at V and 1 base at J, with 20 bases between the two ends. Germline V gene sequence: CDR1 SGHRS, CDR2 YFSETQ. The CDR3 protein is CASSRPTAQLENTEAFF. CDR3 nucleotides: TGCGCCAGCAGCCGACCCACAGCTCAGCTAGAGAACACTGAAGCTTTCTTT.

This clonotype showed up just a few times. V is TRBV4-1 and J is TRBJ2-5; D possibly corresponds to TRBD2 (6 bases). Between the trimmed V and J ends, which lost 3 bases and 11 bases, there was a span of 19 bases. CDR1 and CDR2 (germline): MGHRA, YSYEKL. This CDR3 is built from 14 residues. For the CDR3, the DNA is TGCGCCAGCAGCCAGATGGCGGGACCGGGAGAGCAGTACTTC. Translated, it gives CASSQMAGPGEQYF.

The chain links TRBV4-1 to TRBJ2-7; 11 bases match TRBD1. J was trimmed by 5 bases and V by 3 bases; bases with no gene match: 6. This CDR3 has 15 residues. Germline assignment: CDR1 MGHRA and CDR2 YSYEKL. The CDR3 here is CASSQIGTGGDEQYF. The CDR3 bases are TGCGCCAGCAGCCAGATTGGGACAGGGGGAGACGAGCAGTACTTC.

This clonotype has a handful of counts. CDR3 residues: CASSESLTSGNEQFF. CDR3 DNA sequence: TGTGCCAGCAGTGAATCTCTTACTAGCGGCAATGAGCAGTTCTTC. J is TRBJ2-1 and V is TRBV25-1, with 8 bases that match TRBD2. This CDR3 has 15 amino acids. Germline trimming cut 1 base from V and 6 bases from J; bases unmatched to any gene: 5. The germline V gene has CDR1 MGHDK and CDR2 SYGVNS.

CDR3 DNA sequence: TGTGCCAGCAGCTTGGTATCGCTAGCGGGGGCCAGCTCCTACGAGCAGTACTTC. Its protein product is CASSLVSLAGASSYEQYF. The chain links TRBV5-5 to TRBJ2-5, with 10 bases aligning to TRBD2. The J call may not be correct, given that the DNA end is closer to TRBJ2-7. CDR3 size: 18 residues. Germline assignment: CDR1 SGHKS and CDR2 YYEKEE (reference sequence).

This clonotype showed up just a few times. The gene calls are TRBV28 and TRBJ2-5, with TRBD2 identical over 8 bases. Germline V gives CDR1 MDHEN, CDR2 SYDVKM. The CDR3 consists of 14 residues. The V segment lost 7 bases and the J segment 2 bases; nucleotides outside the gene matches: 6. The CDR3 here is CASMVSGKQETQYF. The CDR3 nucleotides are TGTGCCAGCATGGTTAGCGGGAAACAAGAGACCCAGTACTTC.

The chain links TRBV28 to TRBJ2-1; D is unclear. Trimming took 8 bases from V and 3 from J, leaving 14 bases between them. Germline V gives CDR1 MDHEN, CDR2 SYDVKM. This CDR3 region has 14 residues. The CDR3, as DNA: TGTGCCAGCCGCGGCCGATTTGACTACAATGAGCAGTTCTTC. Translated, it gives CASRGRFDYNEQFF. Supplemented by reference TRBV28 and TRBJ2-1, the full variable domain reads DVKVTQSSRYLVKRTGEKVFLECVQDMDHENMFWYRQDPGLGLRLIYFSYDVKMKEKGDIPEGYSVSREKKERFSLILESASTNQTSMYLCASRGRFDYNEQFFGPGTRLTVL.

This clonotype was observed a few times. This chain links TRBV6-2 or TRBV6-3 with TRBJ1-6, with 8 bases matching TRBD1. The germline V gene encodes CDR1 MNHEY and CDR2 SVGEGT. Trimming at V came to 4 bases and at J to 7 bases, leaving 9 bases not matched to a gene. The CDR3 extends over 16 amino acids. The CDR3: CASSFQGAIPNSPLHF. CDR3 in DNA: TGTGCCAGCAGTTTCCAGGGGGCTATACCGAATTCACCCCTCCACTTT.

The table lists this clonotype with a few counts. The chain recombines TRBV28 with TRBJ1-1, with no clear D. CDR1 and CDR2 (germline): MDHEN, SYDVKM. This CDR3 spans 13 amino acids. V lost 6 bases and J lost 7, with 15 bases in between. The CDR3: CASSTSNSLEAFF. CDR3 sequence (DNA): TGTGCCAGCAGCACCTCTAACAGTCTTGAAGCTTTCTTT.

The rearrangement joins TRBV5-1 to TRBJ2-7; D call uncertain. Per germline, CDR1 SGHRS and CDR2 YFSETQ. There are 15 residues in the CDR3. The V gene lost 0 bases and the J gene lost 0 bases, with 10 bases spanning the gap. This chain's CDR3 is CASSLASEVSYEQYF. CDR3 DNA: TGCGCCAGCAGCTTGGCCTCAGAGGTCTCCTACGAGCAGTACTTC.

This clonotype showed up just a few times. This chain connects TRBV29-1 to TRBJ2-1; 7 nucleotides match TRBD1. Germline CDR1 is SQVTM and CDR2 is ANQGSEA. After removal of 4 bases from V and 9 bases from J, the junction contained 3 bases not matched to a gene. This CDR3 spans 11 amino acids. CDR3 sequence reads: CSVGGGGEQFF. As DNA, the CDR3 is TGCAGCGTTGGAGGGGGCGGTGAGCAGTTCTTC.

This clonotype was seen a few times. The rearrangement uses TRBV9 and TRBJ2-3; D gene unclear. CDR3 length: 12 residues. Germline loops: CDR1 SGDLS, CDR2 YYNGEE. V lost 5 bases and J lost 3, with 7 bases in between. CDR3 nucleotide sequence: TGTGCCAGCAGGGGGTTGACAGATACGCAGTATTTT. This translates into CASRGLTDTQYF. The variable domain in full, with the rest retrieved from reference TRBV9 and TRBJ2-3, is DSGVTQTPKHLITATGQRVTLRCSPRSGDLSVYWYQQSLDQGLQFLIQYYNGEERAKGNILERFSAQQFPDLHSELNLSSLELGDSALYFCASRGLTDTQYFGPGTRLTVL.

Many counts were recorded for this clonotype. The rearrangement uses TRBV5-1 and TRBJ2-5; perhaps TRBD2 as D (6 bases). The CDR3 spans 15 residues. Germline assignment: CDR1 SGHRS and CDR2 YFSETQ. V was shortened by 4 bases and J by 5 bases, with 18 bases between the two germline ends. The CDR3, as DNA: TGCGCCAGCAGCCCACTGCACGGGAGCAGCGAGACCCAGTACTTC. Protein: CASSPLHGSSETQYF.

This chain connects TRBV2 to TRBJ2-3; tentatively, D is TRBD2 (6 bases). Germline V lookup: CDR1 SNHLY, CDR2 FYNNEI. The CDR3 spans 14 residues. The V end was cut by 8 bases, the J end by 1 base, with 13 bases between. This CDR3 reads CASVRDRGTDTQYF. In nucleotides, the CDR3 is TGTGCCAGCGTGCGGGACCGCGGCACAGATACGCAGTATTTT.

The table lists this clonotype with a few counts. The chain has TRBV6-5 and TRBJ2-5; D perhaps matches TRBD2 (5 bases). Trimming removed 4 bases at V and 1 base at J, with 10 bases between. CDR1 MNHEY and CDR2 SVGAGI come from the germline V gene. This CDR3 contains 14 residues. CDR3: CASSSGISQETQYF. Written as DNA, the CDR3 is TGTGCCAGCAGTTCCGGGATAAGCCAAGAGACCCAGTACTTC.

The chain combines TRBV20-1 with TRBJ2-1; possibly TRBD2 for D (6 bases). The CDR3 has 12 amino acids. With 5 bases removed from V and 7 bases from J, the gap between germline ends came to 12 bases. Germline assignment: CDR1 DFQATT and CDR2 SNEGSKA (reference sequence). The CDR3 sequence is CSASAGLNEQFF. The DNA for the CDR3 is TGCAGTGCTTCGGCGGGGCTGAATGAGCAGTTCTTC.

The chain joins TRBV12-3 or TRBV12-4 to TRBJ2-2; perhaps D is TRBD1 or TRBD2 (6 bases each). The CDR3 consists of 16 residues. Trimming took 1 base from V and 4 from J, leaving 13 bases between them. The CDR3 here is CASSLGPGAATGELFF. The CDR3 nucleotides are TGTGCCAGCAGTTTAGGCCCGGGGGCGGCCACCGGGGAGCTGTTTTTT.

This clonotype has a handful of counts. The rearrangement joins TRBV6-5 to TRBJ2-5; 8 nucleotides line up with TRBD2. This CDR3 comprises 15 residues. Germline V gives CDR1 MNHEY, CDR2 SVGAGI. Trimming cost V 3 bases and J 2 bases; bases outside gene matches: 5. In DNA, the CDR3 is TGTGCCAGCAGTTATGGCGGGGGGATACAAGAGACCCAGTACTTC. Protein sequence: CASSYGGGIQETQYF.